Listed below are T cell receptor beta chains from one sample, sequenced in a study of T cell responses to AZD1222 COVID-19 vaccine. Assay used: immunoSEQ multiplex PCR; TCRdb lists only in-frame clones, some missing. Of 150,000 or so clones listed, 90% are singletons. The input for sequencing was peripheral blood, taken on day 0 of AZD1222 vaccination. All receptors derive from an adult in good health. Both conserved end residues are part of each CDR3. D genes are given only for firm matches. A clone size is listed for some rows: how often the clone was seen (once, few, many), or a class if it is expanded.

>NA|TRBV6-2/TRBV6-3|TRBJ1-5|NA
TGTGCCAGCACCCCAATGACTCCGGGGGGGCCCCAGCATTTT
CASTPMTPGGPQHF
>NA|TRBV2|TRBJ1-2|NA
TGTGCCAGCAGTGGCGACTATGGCTACACCTTC
CASSGDYGYTF
>NA|TRBV28|TRBJ1-2|NA
TGTGCCAGCAGGCCCACAGGGTCTAACTATGGCTACACCTTC
CASRPTGSNYGYTF
>NA|TRBV7-2|TRBJ2-7|few
TGTGCCAGCAGCTTTGGAGGGAGCTCCTACGAGCAGTACTTC
CASSFGGSSYEQYF
>NA|TRBV7-8|TRBJ1-5|NA
TGTGCCAGCAGCCCGAACAGGGTCGGGTGGAGCAATCAGCCCCAGCATTTT
CASSPNRVGWSNQPQHF
>TRBD1|TRBV30|TRBJ1-4|NA
TGTGCCTGGAGTCCCCCGGGACAGGGGCGGGAAAAACTGTTTTTT
CAWSPPGQGREKLFF
>NA|TRBV7-8|TRBJ1-6|NA
TGTGCCAGCAGCCCGCCCGTTTTTGCACCCCTCCACTTT
CASSPPVFAPLHF
>NA|TRBV12-3/TRBV12-4|TRBJ1-6|few
TGTGCTCGCTCCGGGCATTCACCCCTCCACTTT
CARSGHSPLHF
>TRBD1|TRBV5-8|TRBJ1-5|NA
TGTGCCAGCAGCTTGCGAGGACAGGGGGACGGTCAGCCCCAGCATTTT
CASSLRGQGDGQPQHF
>NA|TRBV28|TRBJ2-3|NA
TGTGCCACTGGGAGGGGGACTTTTATAGTAGATACGCAGTATTTT
CATGRGTFIVDTQYF
>NA|TRBV5-4|TRBJ1-4|NA
TGTGCCAGCAGCTTGCCAGGAATGAAAGAGATGTTTTTT
CASSLPGMKEMFF